This T cell receptor (beta chain) was sequenced for a study of PD-L1 blockade in urothelial cancer. Described time point: pretreatment peripheral blood. Looked up from germline, CDR1 is SGHTA and CDR2 is FQGNSA. The ends were cut back, 1 base at V and 4 bases at J, with 13 bases in the middle. The CDR3 loop spans 15 amino acids. Clones were read by immunoSEQ multiplex PCR, and TCRdb kept only the in-frame ones, dropping some. The profile shows approximately 50,000 clones, roughly four fifths of them singletons. The J gene is TRBJ1-2, the V gene TRBV7-2, with TRBD1 as a possible D gene (6 bases). The sequence was collected from a man aged 65 to 79 with urothelial cancer. The sample in question was PBMCs, obtained around atezolizumab (anti-PD-L1) treatment. CDR3 region: CASSLGWAGVYGYTF. CDR3 nucleotides: TGTGCCAGCAGCTTAGGGTGGGCAGGGGTCTATGGCTACACCTTC.